The 14 T cell receptor beta chains listed next were all sequenced from one sample in a study of T-cell reconstitution after alpha-beta-depleted transplantation in children. TCRbeta library preparation incorporated unique molecular identifiers. Each CDR3 protein gets one entry after TCRdb re-called the PCR reads with MiXCR. The profile shows 300,000 to 350,000 distinct CDR3 sequences, approximately 23% of them singletons. The material was PBMCs, mostly from graft donor cells, obtained 180 days after TCRalphabeta/CD19-depleted stem cell transplant. The receptors shown here come from a male patient aged 10 to 17 who had a stem cell transplant for acute lymphoblastic leukemia, so the T cells may come from the graft donor.

The V gene is TRBV7-3, the J gene TRBJ1-1; D call uncertain. CDR1 and CDR2 (germline): SGHTA, FQGTGA. This CDR3 comprises 17 residues. The ends were cut back, 5 bases at V and 0 bases at J, with 19 bases in the middle. CDR3 residues: CASSPAALFRMNTEAFF. The DNA for the CDR3 is TGTGCCAGCAGCCCGGCCGCACTTTTCCGTATGAACACTGAAGCTTTCTTT. Looking up the rest from reference TRBV7-3 and TRBJ1-1 gives the full variable domain: GAGVSQTPSNKVTEKGKYVELRCDPISGHTALYWYRQSLGQGPEFLIYFQGTGAADDSGLPNDRFFAVRPEGSVSTLKIQRTERGDSAVYLCASSPAALFRMNTEAFFGQGTRLTVV.

CDR3 in amino acids: CASSEGGLGELFF. CDR3 DNA sequence: TGTGCCAGCAGTGAGGGGGGGCTCGGGGAGCTGTTTTTT. V is TRBV2 and J is TRBJ2-2; perhaps TRBD2 as D (7 bases). Germline CDR1 is SNHLY and CDR2 is FYNNEI. This CDR3 region has 13 residues. Trimming left V 3 bases short and J 7 bases short, with 9 bases between.

The chain combines TRBV4-1 with TRBJ1-4; D is uncertain. The CDR3 runs to 17 residues. Germline V gene lookup returns CDR1 MGHRA and CDR2 YSYEKL. V was pared by 5 bases and J by 3 bases, with 19 bases between. The CDR3 bases are TGCGCCAGCAGCTTGGGGAGAGGTTCGGATCCTAATGAAAAACTGTTTTTT. Translated, it gives CASSLGRGSDPNEKLFF.

The table lists this clonotype with many counts. The chain couples TRBV5-1 to TRBJ2-5, with 7 bases aligning to TRBD2. The V gene's germline CDR1 is SGHRS and CDR2 YFSETQ. Trimming at V came to 4 bases and at J to 5 bases, leaving 11 bases not matched to a gene. There are 15 residues in the CDR3. The CDR3 DNA reads TGCGCCAGCAGCAACTCGACTAGCAGGTTGGAGACCCAGTACTTC. Protein: CASSNSTSRLETQYF. Together with reference TRBV5-1 and TRBJ2-5, the CDR3 gives the full variable domain: KAGVTQTPRYLIKTRGQQVTLSCSPISGHRSVSWYQQTPGQGLQFLFEYFSETQRNKGNFPGRFSGRQFSNSRSEMNVSTLELGDSALYLCASSNSTSRLETQYFGPGTRLLVL.

The sample holds a few counts of this clonotype. The chain has TRBV7-2 and TRBJ1-2; D gene ambiguous. This CDR3 has 13 amino acids. Germline CDR1 reads SGHTA; CDR2 reads FQGNSA. V was clipped by 5 bases and J by 7 bases, with 14 bases between them. The CDR3 sequence: CASSPGSFGGYTF. The CDR3 DNA sequence: TGTGCCAGCAGCCCAGGCAGTTTCGGTGGCTACACCTTC.

This chain links TRBV7-2 with TRBJ2-7; D call uncertain. Germline V lookup: CDR1 SGHTA, CDR2 FQGNSA. Trimming took off 5 bases at V and 2 bases at J, with 22 bases between the two ends. CDR3 length: 17 amino acids. DNA for the CDR3: TGTGCCAGCAGCCCCGCGATGGCCCAGGACCAAACCTACGAGCAGTACTTC. Translating it yields CASSPAMAQDQTYEQYF.

The CDR3 DNA is TGTGCCAGCAGCTTAGACTTCGGGGGGGGGCGTACAGCCCAGCCCCAGCATTTT. Translation: CASSLDFGGGRTAQPQHF. The chain is built from TRBV11-1 and TRBJ1-5; TRBD1 might be the D (6 bases). V was trimmed by 1 base and J by 7 bases, leaving 23 bases between them. Germline V lookup: CDR1 SGHAT, CDR2 FQDESV (reference sequence). The CDR3 extends over 18 amino acids.

This chain joins TRBV6-1 and TRBJ1-5, with 8 bases that match TRBD1. The CDR3 is 16 residues long. CDR1 and CDR2 (germline): MNHNS, SASEGT. Trimming removed 5 bases from V and 2 bases from J; junction bases left unmatched: 8. The CDR3 spells CASSPGQGRGNQPQHF. The DNA of the CDR3 is TGTGCCAGCAGTCCAGGACAGGGCCGAGGCAATCAGCCCCAGCATTTT.

This clonotype was recorded a few times. V gene TRBV18 combines with J gene TRBJ2-7; TRBD1 is a possible D gene (5 bases). Germline loops: CDR1 KGHSH, CDR2 LQKENI. The CDR3 runs 16 residues. The germline V and J ends were trimmed by 5 bases and 2 bases, with 19 bases remaining between them. The CDR3 DNA sequence: TGTGCCAGCTCAGGCGGAAGGGTCAGGGTCGCCTACGAGCAGTACTTC. Its protein product is CASSGGRVRVAYEQYF. Full variable domain (remainder filled in from reference TRBV18 and TRBJ2-7): NAGVMQNPRHLVRRRGQEARLRCSPMKGHSHVYWYRQLPEEGLKFMVYLQKENIIDESGMPKERFSAEFPKEGPSILRIQQVVRGDSAAYFCASSGGRVRVAYEQYFGPGTRLTVT.

This clonotype appeared a few times. The V and J genes are TRBV20-1 and TRBJ2-1, with 7 bases lining up with TRBD2. The CDR3 is 16 residues long. From germline, CDR1 is DFQATT and CDR2 SNEGSKA (reference sequence). V shed 1 base, J shed 3 bases, and the junction held 9 bases outside the gene matches. CDR3 residues: CSARGPKAGLYNEQFF. The CDR3 nucleotides read TGCAGTGCTAGAGGCCCCAAAGCGGGACTCTACAATGAGCAGTTCTTC.

This chain uses TRBV7-8 with TRBJ1-2; possible D gene TRBD1, 5 bases. Germline V lookup: CDR1 SGHVS, CDR2 FQNEAQ. This CDR3 region has 14 residues. V was clipped by 6 bases and J by 4 bases, with 15 bases between them. In DNA form, the CDR3 reads TGTGCCAGCAGGGGCCCGGGACGACGCTATGGCTACACCTTC. Residues: CASRGPGRRYGYTF.

This clonotype was observed a handful of times. The chain has TRBV6-1 and TRBJ2-2; D remains ambiguous. Germline values: CDR1 MNHNS, CDR2 SASEGT. The CDR3 is 14 residues long. V was cut by 8 bases and J by 1 base, with 11 bases left in between. The CDR3: CASVSQLNTGELFF. CDR3 in DNA: TGTGCCAGCGTGTCACAACTGAACACCGGGGAGCTGTTTTTT.

This clonotype was detected only a few times. The V and J genes are TRBV20-1 and TRBJ2-3; TRBD2 aligns across 7 bases. The CDR3 totals 11 residues. Germline V CDR1 and CDR2: DFQATT, SNEGSKA (reference sequence). V dropped 3 bases and J dropped 11; count of bases not matched to a gene: 5. For the CDR3, the DNA is TGCAGTGCTAGGGGGGGGGGAATGCAGTATTTT. This gives the protein CSARGGGMQYF.

The table lists this clonotype with a few counts. The rearrangement links TRBV7-9 to TRBJ2-1; a weak D match, TRBD2 (6 bases). Trimming shortened V by 10 bases and J by 5 bases, and 15 bases separated the two germline ends. Germline assignment: CDR1 SEHNR and CDR2 FQNEAQ (reference sequence). The CDR3 extends over 13 amino acids. The CDR3 spells CATPGGADNEQFF. Written as DNA, the CDR3 is TGTGCCACTCCTGGCGGGGCCGACAATGAGCAGTTCTTC.